The T cell receptor (beta chain) described here comes from a study of T cells in localized non-small cell lung cancer. Germline CDR1 reads SGDLS; CDR2 reads YYNGEE. This CDR3 is built from 16 residues. With 4 bases removed from V and 0 bases from J, the gap between germline ends came to 16 bases. Clones were read by immunoSEQ multiplex PCR, and TCRdb kept only the in-frame ones, dropping some. The sample consists of approximately 30,000 clones, approximately 93% of them appearing once. Sequences were derived from peripheral blood, sampled before any cancer treatment. This TCR derives from a female donor older than 55 with stage I lung adenocarcinoma. This rearrangement joins TRBV9 to TRBJ1-1; D possibly corresponds to TRBD1 (5 bases). CDR3 sequence: CASSQGRGVVNTEAFF. DNA for the CDR3: TGTGCCAGCAGCCAGGGTCGGGGGGTGGTGAACACTGAAGCTTTCTTT.